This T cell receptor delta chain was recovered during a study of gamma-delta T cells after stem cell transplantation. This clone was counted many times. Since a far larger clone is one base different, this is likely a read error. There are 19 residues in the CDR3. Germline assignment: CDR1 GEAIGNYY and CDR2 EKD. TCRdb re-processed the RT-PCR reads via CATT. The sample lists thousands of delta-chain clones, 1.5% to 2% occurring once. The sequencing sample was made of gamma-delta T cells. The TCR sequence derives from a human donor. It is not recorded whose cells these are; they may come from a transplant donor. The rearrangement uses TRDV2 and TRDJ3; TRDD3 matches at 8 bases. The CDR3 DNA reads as TGTGCCTGTGACACCACTGGGGGCTATAGCTCCTGGGACACCCGACAGGTGTTTTTC. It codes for CACDTTGGYSSWDTRQVFF.